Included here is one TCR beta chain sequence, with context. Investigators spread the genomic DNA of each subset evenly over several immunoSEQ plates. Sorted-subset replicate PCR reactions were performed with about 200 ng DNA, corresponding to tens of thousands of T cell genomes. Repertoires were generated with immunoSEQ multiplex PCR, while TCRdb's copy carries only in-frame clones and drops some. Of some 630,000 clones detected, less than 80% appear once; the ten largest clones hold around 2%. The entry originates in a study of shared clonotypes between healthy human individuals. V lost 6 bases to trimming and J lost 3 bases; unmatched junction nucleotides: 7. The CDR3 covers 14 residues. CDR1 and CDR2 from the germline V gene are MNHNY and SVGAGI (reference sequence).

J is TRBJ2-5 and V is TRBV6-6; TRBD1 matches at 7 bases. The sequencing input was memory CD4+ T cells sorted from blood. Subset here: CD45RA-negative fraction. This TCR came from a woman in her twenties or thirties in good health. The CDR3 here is CASSPPGTEETQYF. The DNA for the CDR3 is TGTGCCAGCAGCCCGCCCGGGACAGAAGAGACCCAGTACTTC.